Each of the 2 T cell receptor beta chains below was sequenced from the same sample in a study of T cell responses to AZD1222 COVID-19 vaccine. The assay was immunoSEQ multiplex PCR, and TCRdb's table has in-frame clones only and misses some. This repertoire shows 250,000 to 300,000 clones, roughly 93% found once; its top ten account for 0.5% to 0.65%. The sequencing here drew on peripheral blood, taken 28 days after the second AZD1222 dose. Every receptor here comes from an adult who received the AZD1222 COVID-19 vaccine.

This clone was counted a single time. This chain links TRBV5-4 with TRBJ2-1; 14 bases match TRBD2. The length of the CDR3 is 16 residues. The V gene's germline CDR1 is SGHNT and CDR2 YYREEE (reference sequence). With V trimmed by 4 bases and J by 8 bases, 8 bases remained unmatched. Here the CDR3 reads CASSLRLAGGPDEQFF. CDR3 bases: TGTGCCAGCAGCCTAAGACTAGCGGGAGGGCCTGATGAGCAGTTCTTC. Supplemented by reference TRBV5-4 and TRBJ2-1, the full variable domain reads ETGVTQSPTHLIKTRGQQVTLRCSSQSGHNTVSWYQQALGQGPQFIFQYYREEENGRGNFPPRFSGLQFPNYSSELNVNALELDDSALYLCASSLRLAGGPDEQFFGPGTRLTVL.

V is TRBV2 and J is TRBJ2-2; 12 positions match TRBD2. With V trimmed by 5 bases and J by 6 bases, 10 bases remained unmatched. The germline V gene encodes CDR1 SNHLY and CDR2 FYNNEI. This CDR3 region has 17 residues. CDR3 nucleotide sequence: TGTGCCAGCAGTAAGACTAGCGGGGGCACCGGGGCCGGGGAGCTGTTTTTT. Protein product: CASSKTSGGTGAGELFF.